This T cell receptor delta chain was recovered during a study of Vδ1+ human thymocytes. Regarding the study as a whole: Unlike peripheral blood Vdelta1+ controls, thymic delta-chain sequences included about 20% Vdelta2 and few Vdelta3. Thymic TRG and TRD repertoires appeared highly polyclonal, with Gaussian CDR3 length distributions.

This clone turned up a few times. Its target is unknown. The V gene's germline CDR1 is TSWWSYY and CDR2 QGS. The V gene end was trimmed by 2 bases and the J gene end by 2 bases; junction bases not matched to a gene: 9. The CDR3 consists of 18 residues. Extracted RNA was reverse transcribed into cDNA. The CDR3 regions were amplified by multiplex PCR from V-gene primers to a constant-region primer. TCRdb reran clone calling via CATT on the multiplex PCR reads. Of 25,000 to 30,000 delta-chain clones in the sample, more than 6.5% were seen once. V gene TRDV1 combines with J gene TRDJ1; 12 nucleotides agree with TRDD3. This receptor was obtained from a girl under three years old who had congenital heart surgery. Material for sequencing was Vdelta1+ gamma-delta thymocytes from the thymus. Subset given: FACS-sorted CD3+ TCRalphabeta- TCRVdelta1+ TCRVdelta2- thymocytes. The CDR3: CALGETGILGDTTDKLIF. CDR3 nucleotide sequence: TGTGCTCTTGGGGAAACGGGGATACTGGGGGATACTACCGATAAACTCATCTTT.